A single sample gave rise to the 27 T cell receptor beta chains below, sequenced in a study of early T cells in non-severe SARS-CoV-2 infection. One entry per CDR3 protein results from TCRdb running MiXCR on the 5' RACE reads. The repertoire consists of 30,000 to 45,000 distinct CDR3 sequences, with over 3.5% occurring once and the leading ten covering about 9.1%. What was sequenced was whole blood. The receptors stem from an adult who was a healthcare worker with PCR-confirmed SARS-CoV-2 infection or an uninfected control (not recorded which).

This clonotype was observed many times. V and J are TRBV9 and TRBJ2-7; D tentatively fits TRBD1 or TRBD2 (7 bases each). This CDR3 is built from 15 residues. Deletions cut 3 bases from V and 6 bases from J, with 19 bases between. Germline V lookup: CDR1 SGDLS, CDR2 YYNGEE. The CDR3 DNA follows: TGTGCCAGCAGCGAGCGGGACAGACCACAATTCGAGCAGTACTTC. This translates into CASSERDRPQFEQYF.

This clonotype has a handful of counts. The CDR3 DNA sequence: TGTGCCAGCAGTGAATTCTTCCCGGAGCAGTACTTC. This encodes CASSEFFPEQYF. J is TRBJ2-7 and V is TRBV6-1, with D hard to call. V dropped 2 bases and J dropped 7 bases, with 9 bases sitting between them. From germline, CDR1 is MNHNS and CDR2 SASEGT. The CDR3 has 12 amino acids.

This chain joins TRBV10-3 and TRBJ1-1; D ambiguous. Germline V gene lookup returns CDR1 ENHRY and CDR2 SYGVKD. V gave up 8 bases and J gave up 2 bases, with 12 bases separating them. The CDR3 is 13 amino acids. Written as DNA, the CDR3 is TGTGCCATCGGCTACCGGGAAAACACTGAAGCTTTCTTT. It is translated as CAIGYRENTEAFF.

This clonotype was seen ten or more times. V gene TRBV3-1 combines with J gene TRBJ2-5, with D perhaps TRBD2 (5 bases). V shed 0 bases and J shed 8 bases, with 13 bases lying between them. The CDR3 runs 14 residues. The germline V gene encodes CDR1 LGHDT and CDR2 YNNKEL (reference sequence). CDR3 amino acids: CASSQDLGELTQYF. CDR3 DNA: TGTGCCAGCAGCCAAGATTTGGGAGAGCTAACCCAGTACTTC.

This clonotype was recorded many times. The CDR3 DNA reads TGTGCCAGCAGTTTTCAGGGGGGCAATCAGCCCCAGCATTTT. Its translation: CASSFQGGNQPQHF. V usage is TRBV12-3 or TRBV12-4 and J usage is TRBJ1-5, with 7 bases that match TRBD1. The CDR3 extends over 14 amino acids. J lost 2 bases, V lost 3 bases, and 1 base had no gene match.

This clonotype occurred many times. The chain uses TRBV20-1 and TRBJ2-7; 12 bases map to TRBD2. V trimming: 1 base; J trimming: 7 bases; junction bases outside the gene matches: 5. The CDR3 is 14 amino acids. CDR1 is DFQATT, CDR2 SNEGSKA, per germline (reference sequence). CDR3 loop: CSARASGRAREQYF. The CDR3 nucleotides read TGCAGTGCTAGAGCTAGCGGGAGGGCTCGGGAGCAGTACTTC.

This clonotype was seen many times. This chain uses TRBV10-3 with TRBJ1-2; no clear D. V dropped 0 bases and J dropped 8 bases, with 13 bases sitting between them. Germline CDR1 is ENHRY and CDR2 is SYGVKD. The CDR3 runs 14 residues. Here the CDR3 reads CAISESGVGSGYTF. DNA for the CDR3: TGTGCCATCAGTGAGTCGGGCGTTGGGTCCGGCTACACCTTC.

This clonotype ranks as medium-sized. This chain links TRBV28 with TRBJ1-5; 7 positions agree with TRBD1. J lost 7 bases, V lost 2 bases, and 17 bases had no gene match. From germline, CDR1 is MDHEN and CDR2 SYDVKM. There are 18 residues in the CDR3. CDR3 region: CASSLPDRAAGFDQPQHF. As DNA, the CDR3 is TGTGCCAGCAGTTTACCCGACAGGGCGGCGGGGTTCGACCAGCCCCAGCATTTT.

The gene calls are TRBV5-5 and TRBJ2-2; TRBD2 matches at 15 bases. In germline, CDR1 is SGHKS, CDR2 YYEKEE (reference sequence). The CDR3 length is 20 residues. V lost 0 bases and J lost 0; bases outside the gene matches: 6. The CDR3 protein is CASSLGTSGRVSANTGELFF. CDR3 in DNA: TGTGCCAGCAGCTTGGGGACTAGCGGGAGGGTTTCAGCGAACACCGGGGAGCTGTTTTTT. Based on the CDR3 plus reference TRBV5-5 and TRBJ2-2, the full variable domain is DAGVTQSPTHLIKTRGQQVTLRCSPISGHKSVSWYQQVLGQGPQFIFQYYEKEERGRGNFPDRFSARQFPNYSSELNVNALLLGDSALYLCASSLGTSGRVSANTGELFFGEGSRLTVL.

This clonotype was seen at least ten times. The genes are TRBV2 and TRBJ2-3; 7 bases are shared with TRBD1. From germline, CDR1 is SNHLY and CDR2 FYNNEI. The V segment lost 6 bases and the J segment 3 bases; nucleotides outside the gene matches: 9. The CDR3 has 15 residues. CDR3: CASSADRVETDTQYF. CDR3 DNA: TGTGCCAGCAGCGCCGACAGGGTAGAGACAGATACGCAGTATTTT.

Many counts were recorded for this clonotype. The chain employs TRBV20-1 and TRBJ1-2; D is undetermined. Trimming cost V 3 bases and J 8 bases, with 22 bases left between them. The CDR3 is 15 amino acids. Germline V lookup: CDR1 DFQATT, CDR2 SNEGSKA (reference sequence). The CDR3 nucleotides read TGCAGTGCTAGCGACCCAGGTTTTGGCGTAGGAGGCTACACCTTC. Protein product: CSASDPGFGVGGYTF.

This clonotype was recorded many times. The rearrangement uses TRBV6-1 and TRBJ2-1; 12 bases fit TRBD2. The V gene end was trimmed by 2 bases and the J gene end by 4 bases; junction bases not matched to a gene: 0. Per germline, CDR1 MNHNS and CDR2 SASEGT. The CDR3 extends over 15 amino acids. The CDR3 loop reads CASSELAGGYNEQFF. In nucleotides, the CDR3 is TGTGCCAGCAGTGAACTAGCGGGAGGGTACAATGAGCAGTTCTTC.

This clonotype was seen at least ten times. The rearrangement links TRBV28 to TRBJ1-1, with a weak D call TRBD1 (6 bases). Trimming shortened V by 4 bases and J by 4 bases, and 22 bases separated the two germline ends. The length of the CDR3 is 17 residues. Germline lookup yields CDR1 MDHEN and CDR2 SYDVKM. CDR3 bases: TGTGCCAGCAGTTCCCGAGTCGGTCGCACAGGGCCCACTGAAGCTTTCTTT. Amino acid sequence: CASSSRVGRTGPTEAFF.

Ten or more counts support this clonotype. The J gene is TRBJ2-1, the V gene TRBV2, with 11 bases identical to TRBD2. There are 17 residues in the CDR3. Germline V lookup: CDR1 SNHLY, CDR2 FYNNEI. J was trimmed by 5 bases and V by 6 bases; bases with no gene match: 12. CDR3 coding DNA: TGTGCCAGCAGCGACTTCTCTAGCGGGAGGAAGAACAATGAGCAGTTCTTC. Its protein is CASSDFSSGRKNNEQFF. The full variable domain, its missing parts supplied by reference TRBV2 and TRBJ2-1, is EPEVTQTPSHQVTQMGQEVILRCVPISNHLYFYWYRQILGQKVEFLVSFYNNEISEKSEIFDDQFSVERPDGSNFTLKIRSTKLEDSAMYFCASSDFSSGRKNNEQFFGPGTRLTVL.

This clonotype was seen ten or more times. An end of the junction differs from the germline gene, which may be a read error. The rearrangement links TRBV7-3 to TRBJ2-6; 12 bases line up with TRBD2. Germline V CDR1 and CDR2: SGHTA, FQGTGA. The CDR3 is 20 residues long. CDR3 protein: CASSLTSGRIPISGANVLTF. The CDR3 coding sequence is TGTGCCAGCAGCCTAACTAGCGGGAGGATCCCTATCTCTGGGGCCAACGTCCTGACTTTC.

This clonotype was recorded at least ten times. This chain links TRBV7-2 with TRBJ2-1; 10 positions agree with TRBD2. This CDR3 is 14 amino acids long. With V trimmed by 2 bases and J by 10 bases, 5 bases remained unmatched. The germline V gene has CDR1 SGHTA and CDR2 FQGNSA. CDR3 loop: CASSLLASGREQFF. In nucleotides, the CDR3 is TGTGCCAGCAGCTTATTGGCTAGCGGGAGAGAGCAGTTCTTC.

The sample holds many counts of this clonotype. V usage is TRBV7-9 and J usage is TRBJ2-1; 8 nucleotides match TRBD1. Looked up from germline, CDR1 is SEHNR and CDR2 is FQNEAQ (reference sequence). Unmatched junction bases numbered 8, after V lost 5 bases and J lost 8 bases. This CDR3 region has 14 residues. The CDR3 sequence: CASSTGGSWDEQFF. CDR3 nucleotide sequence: TGTGCCAGCAGCACAGGGGGTAGTTGGGATGAGCAGTTCTTC.

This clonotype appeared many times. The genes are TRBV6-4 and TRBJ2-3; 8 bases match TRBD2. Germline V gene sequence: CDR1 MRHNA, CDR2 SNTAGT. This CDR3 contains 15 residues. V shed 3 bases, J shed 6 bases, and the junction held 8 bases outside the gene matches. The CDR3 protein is CASSDRAGEADTQYF. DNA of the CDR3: TGTGCCAGCAGTGATAGAGCGGGAGAGGCGGATACGCAGTATTTT.

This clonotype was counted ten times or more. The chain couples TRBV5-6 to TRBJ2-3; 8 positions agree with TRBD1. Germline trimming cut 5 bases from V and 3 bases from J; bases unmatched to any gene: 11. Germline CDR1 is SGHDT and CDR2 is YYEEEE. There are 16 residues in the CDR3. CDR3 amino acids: CASSLQGVGRTDTQYF. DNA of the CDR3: TGTGCCAGCAGTCTACAGGGGGTAGGAAGGACAGATACGCAGTATTTT.

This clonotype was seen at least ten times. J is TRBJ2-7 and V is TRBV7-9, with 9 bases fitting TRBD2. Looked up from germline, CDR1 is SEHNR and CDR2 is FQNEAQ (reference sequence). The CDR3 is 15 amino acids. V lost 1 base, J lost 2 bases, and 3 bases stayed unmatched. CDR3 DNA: TGTGCCAGCAGCTTAGTTCTAGCGGGAACCTACGAGCAGTACTTC. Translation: CASSLVLAGTYEQYF.

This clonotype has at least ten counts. CDR3 coding DNA: TGTGCCAGCAGCTGGGAGGGATACTCCTACGAGCAGTACTTC. Its protein product is CASSWEGYSYEQYF. The gene calls are TRBV5-4 and TRBJ2-7; 7 positions agree with TRBD2. With 3 bases clipped from V and 0 bases from J, the junction kept 3 bases outside the gene matches. From germline, CDR1 is SGHNT and CDR2 YYREEE (reference sequence). There are 14 residues in the CDR3.

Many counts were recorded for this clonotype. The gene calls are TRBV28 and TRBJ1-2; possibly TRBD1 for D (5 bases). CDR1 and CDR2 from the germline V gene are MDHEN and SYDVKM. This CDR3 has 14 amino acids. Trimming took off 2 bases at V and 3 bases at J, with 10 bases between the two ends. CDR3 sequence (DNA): TGTGCCAGCAGTTTACCAGGGCTGGACTATGGCTACACCTTC. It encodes CASSLPGLDYGYTF.

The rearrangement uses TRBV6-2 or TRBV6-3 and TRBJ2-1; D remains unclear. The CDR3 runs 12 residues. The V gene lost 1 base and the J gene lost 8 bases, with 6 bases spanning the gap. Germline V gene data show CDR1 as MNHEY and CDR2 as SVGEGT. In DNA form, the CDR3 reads TGTGCCAGCAGTTACTGGTGGGATGAGCAGTTCTTC. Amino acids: CASSYWWDEQFF.

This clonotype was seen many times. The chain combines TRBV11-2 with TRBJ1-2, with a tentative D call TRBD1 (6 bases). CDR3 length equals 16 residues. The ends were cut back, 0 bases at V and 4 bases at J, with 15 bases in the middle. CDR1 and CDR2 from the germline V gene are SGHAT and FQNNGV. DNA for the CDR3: TGTGCCAGCAGCTTAGATCTAGGGGGGCGCGGCTATGGCTACACCTTC. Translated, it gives CASSLDLGGRGYGYTF.

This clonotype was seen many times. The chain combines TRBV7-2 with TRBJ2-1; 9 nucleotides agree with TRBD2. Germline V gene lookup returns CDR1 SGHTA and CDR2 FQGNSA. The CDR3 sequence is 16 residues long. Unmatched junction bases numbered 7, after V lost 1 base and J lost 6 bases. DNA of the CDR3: TGTGCCAGCAGCTTAGGTAGCGGGAGCCGGATCAATGAGCAGTTCTTC. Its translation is CASSLGSGSRINEQFF.

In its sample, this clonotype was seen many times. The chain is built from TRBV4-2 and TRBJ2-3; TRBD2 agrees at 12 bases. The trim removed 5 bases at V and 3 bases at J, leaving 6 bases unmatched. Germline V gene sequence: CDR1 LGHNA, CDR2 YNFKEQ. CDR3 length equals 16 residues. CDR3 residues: CASSSRTSGMTDTQYF. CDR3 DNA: TGTGCCAGCAGCTCCCGGACTAGCGGGATGACAGATACGCAGTATTTT.

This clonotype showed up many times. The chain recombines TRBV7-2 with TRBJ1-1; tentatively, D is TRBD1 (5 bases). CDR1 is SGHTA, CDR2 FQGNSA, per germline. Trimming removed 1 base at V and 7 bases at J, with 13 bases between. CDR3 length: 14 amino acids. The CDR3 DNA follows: TGTGCCAGCAGCTTAGATGGGGCCCTTGGTGAAGCTTTCTTT. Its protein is CASSLDGALGEAFF. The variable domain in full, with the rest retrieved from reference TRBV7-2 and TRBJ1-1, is GAGVSQSPSNKVTEKGKDVELRCDPISGHTALYWYRQSLGQGLEFLIYFQGNSAPDKSGLPSDRFSAERTGGSVSTLTIQRTQQEDSAVYLCASSLDGALGEAFFGQGTRLTVV.